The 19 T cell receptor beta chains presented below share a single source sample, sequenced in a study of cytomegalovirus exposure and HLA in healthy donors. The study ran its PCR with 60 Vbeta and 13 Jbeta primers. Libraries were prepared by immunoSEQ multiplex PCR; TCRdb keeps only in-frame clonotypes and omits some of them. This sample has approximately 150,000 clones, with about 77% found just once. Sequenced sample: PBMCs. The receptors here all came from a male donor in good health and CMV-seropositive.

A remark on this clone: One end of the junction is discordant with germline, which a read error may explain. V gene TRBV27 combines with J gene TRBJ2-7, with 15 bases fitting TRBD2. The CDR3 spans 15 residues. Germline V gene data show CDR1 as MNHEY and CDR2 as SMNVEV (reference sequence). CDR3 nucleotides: TGTGCCAGCAGCACCCAACGGGGACTAGCGGGGGGTTATAACTTC. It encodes CASSTQRGLAGGYNF.

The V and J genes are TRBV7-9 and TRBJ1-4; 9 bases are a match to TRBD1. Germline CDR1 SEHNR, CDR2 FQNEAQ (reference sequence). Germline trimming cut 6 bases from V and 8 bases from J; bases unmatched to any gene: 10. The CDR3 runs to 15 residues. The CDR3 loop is CASSVWGQGREKLFF. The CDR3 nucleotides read TGTGCCAGCAGTGTTTGGGGACAGGGACGCGAAAAACTGTTTTTT.

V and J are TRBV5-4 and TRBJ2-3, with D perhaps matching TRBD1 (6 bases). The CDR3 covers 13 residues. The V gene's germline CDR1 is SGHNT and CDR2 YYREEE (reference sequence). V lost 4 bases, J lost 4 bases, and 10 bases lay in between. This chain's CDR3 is CASSAGVADTQYF. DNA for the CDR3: TGTGCCAGCAGCGCAGGGGTGGCAGATACGCAGTATTTT.

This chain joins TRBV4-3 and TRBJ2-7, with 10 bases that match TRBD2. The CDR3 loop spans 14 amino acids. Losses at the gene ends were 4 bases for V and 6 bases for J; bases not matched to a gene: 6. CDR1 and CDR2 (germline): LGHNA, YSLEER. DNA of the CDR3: TGCGCCAGCAGCCCGCAGACTAGCGGGTCCGAGCAGTACTTC. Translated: CASSPQTSGSEQYF.

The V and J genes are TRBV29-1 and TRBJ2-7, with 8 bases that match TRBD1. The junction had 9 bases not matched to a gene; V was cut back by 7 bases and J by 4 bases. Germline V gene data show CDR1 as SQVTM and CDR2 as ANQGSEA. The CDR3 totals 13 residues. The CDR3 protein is CSADGQGGYEQYF. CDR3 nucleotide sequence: TGCAGCGCCGACGGACAGGGTGGGTACGAGCAGTACTTC.

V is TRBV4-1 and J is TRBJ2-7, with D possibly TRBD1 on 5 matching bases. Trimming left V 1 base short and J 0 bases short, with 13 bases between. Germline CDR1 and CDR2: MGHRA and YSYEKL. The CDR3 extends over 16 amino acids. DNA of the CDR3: TGCGCCAGCAGCCAAGTCGAACAGGTCAGCTCCTACGAGCAGTACTTC. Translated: CASSQVEQVSSYEQYF.

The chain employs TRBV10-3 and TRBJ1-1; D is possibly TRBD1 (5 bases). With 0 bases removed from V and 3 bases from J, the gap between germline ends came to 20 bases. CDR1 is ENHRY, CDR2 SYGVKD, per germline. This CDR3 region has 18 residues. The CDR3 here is CAISESTDWRDGDTEAFF. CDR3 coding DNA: TGTGCCATCAGTGAGTCGACGGACTGGAGGGACGGGGACACTGAAGCTTTCTTT.

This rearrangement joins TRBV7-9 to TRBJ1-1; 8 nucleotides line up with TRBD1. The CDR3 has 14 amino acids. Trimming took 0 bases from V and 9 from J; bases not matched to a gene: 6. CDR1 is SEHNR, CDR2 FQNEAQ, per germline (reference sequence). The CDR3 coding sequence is TGTGCCAGCAGCTTAGCACAGGGGGGTCTTCAAGCTTTCTTT. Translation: CASSLAQGGLQAFF.

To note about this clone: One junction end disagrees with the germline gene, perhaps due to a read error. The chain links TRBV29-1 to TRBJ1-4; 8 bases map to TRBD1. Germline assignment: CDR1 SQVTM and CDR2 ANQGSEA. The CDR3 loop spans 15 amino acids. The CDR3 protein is CSAEPPGQVNEKLFF. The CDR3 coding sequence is TGCAGCGCTGAACCGCCGGGACAGGTTAATGAAAAACTGTTTTTT.

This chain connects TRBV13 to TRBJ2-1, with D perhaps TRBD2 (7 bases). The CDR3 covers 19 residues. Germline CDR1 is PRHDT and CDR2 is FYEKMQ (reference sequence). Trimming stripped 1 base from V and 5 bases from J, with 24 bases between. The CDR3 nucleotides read TGTGCCAGCAGCTTAGAGCTGGGTGGCGGGGGCCCCCCCCACAATGAGCAGTTCTTC. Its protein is CASSLELGGGGPPHNEQFF.

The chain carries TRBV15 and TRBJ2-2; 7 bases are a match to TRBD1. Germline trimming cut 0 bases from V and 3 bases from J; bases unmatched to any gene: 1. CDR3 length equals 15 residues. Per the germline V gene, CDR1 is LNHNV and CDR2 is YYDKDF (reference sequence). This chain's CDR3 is CATSREDRDTGELFF. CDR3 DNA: TGTGCCACCAGCAGAGAAGACAGGGACACCGGGGAGCTGTTTTTT.

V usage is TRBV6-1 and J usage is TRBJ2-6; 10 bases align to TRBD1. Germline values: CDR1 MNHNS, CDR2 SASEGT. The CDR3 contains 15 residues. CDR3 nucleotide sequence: TGTGCTACGTGGGACAGGGGCTCTGGGGCCAACGTCCTGACTTTC. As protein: CATWDRGSGANVLTF.

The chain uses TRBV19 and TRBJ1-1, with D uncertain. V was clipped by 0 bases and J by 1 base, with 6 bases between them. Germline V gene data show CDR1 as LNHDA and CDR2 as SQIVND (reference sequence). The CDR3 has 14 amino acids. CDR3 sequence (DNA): TGTGCCAGTAGTATAGAGAGGCGGAACACTGAAGCTTTCTTT. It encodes CASSIERRNTEAFF.

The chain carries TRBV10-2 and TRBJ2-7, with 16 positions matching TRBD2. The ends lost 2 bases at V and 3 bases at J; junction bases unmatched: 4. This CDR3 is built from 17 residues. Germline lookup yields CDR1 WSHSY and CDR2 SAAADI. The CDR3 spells CASSEPGTSGGVYEQYF. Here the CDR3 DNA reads TGCGCCAGCAGTGAGCCGGGGACTAGCGGGGGGGTCTACGAGCAGTACTTC.

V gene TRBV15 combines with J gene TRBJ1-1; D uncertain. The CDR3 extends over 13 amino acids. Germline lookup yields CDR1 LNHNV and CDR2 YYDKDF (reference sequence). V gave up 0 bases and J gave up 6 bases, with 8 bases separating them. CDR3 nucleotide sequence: TGTGCCACCAGCAGAGAGAGAGGGCCTGAAGCTTTCTTT. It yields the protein CATSRERGPEAFF.

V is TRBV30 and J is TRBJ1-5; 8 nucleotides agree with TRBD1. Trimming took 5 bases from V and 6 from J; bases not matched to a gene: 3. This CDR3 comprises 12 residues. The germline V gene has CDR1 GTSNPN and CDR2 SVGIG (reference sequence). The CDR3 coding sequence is TGTGCCTGGGGACAGGGCGGTCAGCCCCAGCATTTT. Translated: CAWGQGGQPQHF.

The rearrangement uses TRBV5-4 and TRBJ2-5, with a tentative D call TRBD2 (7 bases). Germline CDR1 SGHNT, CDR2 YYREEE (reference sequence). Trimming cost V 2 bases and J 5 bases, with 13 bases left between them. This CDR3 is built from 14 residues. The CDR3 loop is CASSFGGAWETQYF. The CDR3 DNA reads TGTGCCAGCAGCTTTGGGGGGGCTTGGGAGACCCAGTACTTC.

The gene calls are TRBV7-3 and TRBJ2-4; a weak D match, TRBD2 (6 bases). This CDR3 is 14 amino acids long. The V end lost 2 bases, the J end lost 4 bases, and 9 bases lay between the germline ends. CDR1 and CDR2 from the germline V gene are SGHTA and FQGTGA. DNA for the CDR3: TGTGCCAGCAGCTTAGGGGCGGGGAAAAACATTCAGTACTTC. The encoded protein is CASSLGAGKNIQYF.

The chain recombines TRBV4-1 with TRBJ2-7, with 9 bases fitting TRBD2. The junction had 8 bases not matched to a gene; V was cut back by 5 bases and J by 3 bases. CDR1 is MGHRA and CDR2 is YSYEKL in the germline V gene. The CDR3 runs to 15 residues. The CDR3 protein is CASSSSGGRVYEQYF. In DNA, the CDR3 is TGCGCCAGCAGCTCAAGCGGGGGGCGAGTCTACGAGCAGTACTTC.